The 22 T cell receptor beta chains below were found in one sample sequenced in a study of blood T cell repertoires in COVID-19. The protocol was immunoSEQ multiplex PCR, while the TCRdb copy is restricted to in-frame clones and leaves out a portion. The table lists about 130,000 clones, about 83% of them singletons. Sequenced material: peripheral blood. These receptors all stem from a man between 60 and 75 years old with acute or convalescent COVID-19.

V gene TRBV11-2 combines with J gene TRBJ1-3, with D possibly being TRBD1 (5 bases). Per germline, CDR1 SGHAT and CDR2 FQNNGV. Trimming took off 5 bases at V and 0 bases at J, with 11 bases between the two ends. CDR3 length: 15 residues. The CDR3 is CASSRRGGSGNTIYF. CDR3 coding DNA: TGTGCCAGCAGCCGCCGGGGGGGCTCTGGAAACACCATATATTTT.

The table lists this clone with a few counts. The V gene is TRBV2, the J gene TRBJ1-1; D ambiguous. Trimming removed 6 bases from V and 5 bases from J, with 13 bases in between. This CDR3 spans 13 amino acids. Germline assignment: CDR1 SNHLY and CDR2 FYNNEI. The CDR3 loop is CASRQEGGTEAFF. The CDR3 DNA reads as TGTGCCAGCAGGCAGGAGGGAGGGACTGAAGCTTTCTTT.

V gene TRBV5-1 combines with J gene TRBJ1-6; TRBD1 aligns across 10 bases. The CDR3 runs to 15 residues. J was trimmed by 5 bases and V by 4 bases; bases with no gene match: 3. Germline CDR1 SGHRS, CDR2 YFSETQ. CDR3: CASSTGTGDNSPLHF. The CDR3 nucleotides read TGCGCCAGCAGCACGGGGACAGGGGATAATTCACCCCTCCACTTT.

V usage is TRBV11-2 and J usage is TRBJ2-2; the D gene is possibly TRBD1 (5 bases). This CDR3 contains 15 residues. Germline lookup yields CDR1 SGHAT and CDR2 FQNNGV. V dropped 3 bases and J dropped 1 base, with 9 bases sitting between them. CDR3 DNA sequence: TGTGCCAGCAGCTTTGGGGCAATGAACACCGGGGAGCTGTTTTTT. Its translation: CASSFGAMNTGELFF.

The sample holds one count of this clone. The J gene is TRBJ1-6, the V gene TRBV10-2; no clear D gene. Trimming took off 4 bases at V and 8 bases at J, with 12 bases between the two ends. The CDR3 is 14 amino acids. CDR1 WSHSY and CDR2 SAAADI come from the germline V gene. Here the CDR3 reads CASSGDVGYSPLHF. DNA of the CDR3: TGCGCCAGCAGTGGAGACGTCGGGTATTCACCCCTCCACTTT.

For the CDR3, the DNA is TGCAGCGTCCGAACAGGGTTTTTCAATCCCGGGGAGCTGTTTTTT. Translated, it gives CSVRTGFFNPGELFF. The rearrangement joins TRBV29-1 to TRBJ2-2; possible D gene TRBD1, 6 bases. The CDR3 extends over 15 amino acids. CDR1 SQVTM and CDR2 ANQGSEA come from the germline V gene. V lost 6 bases to trimming and J lost 6 bases, with 20 bases between them.

The V call is TRBV9, the J call TRBJ2-7, with unresolved D. CDR3 length: 14 amino acids. Trimming shortened V by 3 bases and J by 1 base, and 11 bases separated the two germline ends. The germline CDR1 and CDR2 sequences are SGDLS and YYNGEE. As DNA, the CDR3 is TGTGCCAGCAGCGCCGAGGCCGGTTCCTACGAGCAGTACTTC. This translates into CASSAEAGSYEQYF.

The chain employs TRBV10-3 and TRBJ1-2; 8 bases fit TRBD1. Per the germline V gene, CDR1 is ENHRY and CDR2 is SYGVKD. J was trimmed by 4 bases and V by 2 bases; bases with no gene match: 9. The CDR3 consists of 16 residues. CDR3 DNA sequence: TGTGCCATCAGTGAGCACGCAGGGGGCGAGAGCTATGGCTACACCTTC. Amino acid sequence: CAISEHAGGESYGYTF.

This rearrangement joins TRBV27 to TRBJ1-6, with TRBD1 matching over 8 bases. Germline V gives CDR1 MNHEY, CDR2 SMNVEV (reference sequence). The CDR3 runs 18 residues. The trim removed 4 bases at V and 3 bases at J, leaving 11 bases unmatched. CDR3 sequence: CASSSETGAILYNSPLHF. The CDR3 nucleotides are TGTGCCAGCAGTTCCGAGACAGGGGCGATCCTCTATAATTCACCCCTCCACTTT.

V and J are TRBV19 and TRBJ1-1, with D perhaps matching TRBD1 (5 bases). The germline V gene has CDR1 LNHDA and CDR2 SQIVND (reference sequence). The CDR3 length is 14 residues. V lost 6 bases and J lost 4, with 15 bases in between. The CDR3 sequence: CASSLQARSTEAFF. CDR3 DNA: TGTGCCAGTAGCCTACAGGCGAGGAGCACTGAAGCTTTCTTT.

The chain links TRBV2 to TRBJ2-2; the match to TRBD1 covers 10 bases. J lost 4 bases, V lost 5 bases, and 7 bases had no gene match. In germline, CDR1 is SNHLY, CDR2 FYNNEI. The CDR3 has 16 amino acids. CDR3 amino acids: CASSLTGGLSTGELFF. In nucleotides, the CDR3 is TGTGCCAGCAGTTTGACAGGGGGCCTTAGCACCGGGGAGCTGTTTTTT.

This clone was counted between two and nine times. J is TRBJ2-7 and V is TRBV6-1; 8 bases agree with TRBD2. Losses at the gene ends were 2 bases for V and 3 bases for J; bases not matched to a gene: 9. This CDR3 has 16 amino acids. Per the germline V gene, CDR1 is MNHNS and CDR2 is SASEGT. CDR3 sequence (DNA): TGTGCCAGCAGTGAATTCGGGCTAGCGGGCCTCTACGAGCAGTACTTC. It codes for CASSEFGLAGLYEQYF.

The chain recombines TRBV6-5 with TRBJ2-5, with D possibly TRBD2 on 5 matching bases. This CDR3 spans 12 amino acids. The germline gives CDR1 MNHEY, CDR2 SVGAGI. Trimming pared 7 bases from V and 1 base from J, leaving 7 bases between. The CDR3 region has the DNA TGTGCCAGCACCCGGGGCCAAGAGACCCAGTACTTC. Translated: CASTRGQETQYF.

The chain uses TRBV19 and TRBJ1-5; D uncertain. The CDR3 is made up of 15 amino acids. Germline V gives CDR1 LNHDA, CDR2 SQIVND (reference sequence). Trimming pared 4 bases from V and 8 bases from J, leaving 18 bases between. The CDR3: CASSTPTNPREPQHF. The CDR3 DNA reads as TGTGCCAGTAGTACTCCGACTAATCCTAGAGAGCCCCAGCATTTT.

This chain links TRBV28 with TRBJ1-5; 7 bases fit TRBD1. The CDR3 sequence is 16 residues long. Trimming cost V 3 bases and J 0 bases; bases outside gene matches: 5. The V gene's germline CDR1 is MDHEN and CDR2 SYDVKM. Here the CDR3 DNA reads TGTGCCAGCAGTTTGTTACAGGGGAATAGCAATCAGCCCCAGCATTTT. Translating gives CASSLLQGNSNQPQHF.

V is TRBV5-1 and J is TRBJ2-7; 7 positions agree with TRBD1. Per the germline V gene, CDR1 is SGHRS and CDR2 is YFSETQ. V trimming: 2 bases; J trimming: 6 bases; junction bases outside the gene matches: 2. This CDR3 is built from 12 residues. The chain's CDR3 is CASSLQGSEQYF. CDR3 bases: TGCGCCAGCAGCTTACAGGGGAGCGAGCAGTACTTC.

This chain joins TRBV6-5 and TRBJ2-2, with D possibly matching TRBD2 (6 bases). Germline lookup yields CDR1 MNHEY and CDR2 SVGAGI. Between the trimmed V and J ends, which lost 0 bases and 5 bases, there was a span of 13 bases. The CDR3 loop spans 16 amino acids. In nucleotides, the CDR3 is TGTGCCAGCAGTTACTCGTGGAGGGGTGGGACCGGGGAGCTGTTTTTT. Translation gives CASSYSWRGGTGELFF.

The V call is TRBV6-5, the J call TRBJ2-7, with D possibly being TRBD1 (5 bases). The V end was cut by 6 bases, the J end by 2 bases, with 8 bases between. CDR3 length equals 12 residues. CDR1 and CDR2 from the germline V gene are MNHEY and SVGAGI. CDR3: CASRGPPYEQYF. The CDR3 nucleotides are TGTGCCAGCAGGGGGCCCCCCTACGAGCAGTACTTC.

The chain employs TRBV10-3 and TRBJ1-2; the match to TRBD1 covers 9 bases. CDR1 ENHRY and CDR2 SYGVKD come from the germline V gene. With 4 bases clipped from V and 6 bases from J, the junction kept 6 bases outside the gene matches. The CDR3 totals 14 residues. CDR3: CAISGRTGGNGYTF. In DNA, the CDR3 is TGTGCCATCAGTGGCCGTACAGGGGGCAATGGCTACACCTTC.

The chain combines TRBV15 with TRBJ1-5; 7 bases are shared with TRBD1. Germline CDR1 LNHNV, CDR2 YYDKDF (reference sequence). This CDR3 is 14 amino acids long. Losses at the gene ends were 3 bases for V and 4 bases for J; bases not matched to a gene: 3. The chain's CDR3 is CATSRGQPNQPQHF. The CDR3 DNA reads as TGTGCCACCAGCAGGGGACAGCCTAATCAGCCCCAGCATTTT.

The chain carries TRBV29-1 and TRBJ1-1; tentatively, D is TRBD1 (6 bases). Germline assignment: CDR1 SQVTM and CDR2 ANQGSEA. The CDR3 contains 12 residues. The V end lost 7 bases, the J end lost 0 bases, and 9 bases lay between the germline ends. The CDR3 reads CSGGHMNTEAFF. Here the CDR3 DNA reads TGCAGCGGGGGACATATGAACACTGAAGCTTTCTTT.

This clone was seen a handful of times. The chain combines TRBV4-2 with TRBJ2-7; 9 bases map to TRBD2. From germline, CDR1 is LGHNA and CDR2 YNFKEQ. Losses at the gene ends were 0 bases for V and 2 bases for J; bases not matched to a gene: 5. The CDR3 length is 16 residues. The DNA for the CDR3 is TGTGCCAGCAGCCAAGATTCTGGCGGGAGGGCCTACGAGCAGTACTTC. It yields the protein CASSQDSGGRAYEQYF.